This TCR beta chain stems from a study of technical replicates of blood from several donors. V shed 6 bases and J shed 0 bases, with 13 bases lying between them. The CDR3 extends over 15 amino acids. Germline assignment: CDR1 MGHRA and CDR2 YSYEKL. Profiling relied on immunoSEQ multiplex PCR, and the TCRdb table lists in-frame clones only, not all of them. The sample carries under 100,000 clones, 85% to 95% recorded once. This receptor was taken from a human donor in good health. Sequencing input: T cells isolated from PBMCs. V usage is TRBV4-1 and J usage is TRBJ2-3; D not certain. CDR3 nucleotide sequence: TGCGCCAGCAGTTCCCAAAAGACTAGCACAGATACGCAGTATTTT. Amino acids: CASSSQKTSTDTQYF.